Below, one T cell receptor (beta chain) is given with its context. The target antigen is unknown. This record comes from a study of cytomegalovirus exposure and HLA in healthy donors. All donors participated as healthy donors of bone marrow. Use of 60 Vbeta and 13 Jbeta primers characterized the PCR. Sequencing was performed with immunoSEQ multiplex PCR; in TCRdb, only in-frame clones are kept and a portion is missing. The sample consists of some 120,000 clones, around 80% of them appearing once. Trimming took off 7 bases at V and 4 bases at J, with 25 bases between the two ends. The CDR3 length is 17 residues. Germline V gene data show CDR1 as MDHEN and CDR2 as SYDVKM. Study-wide results and limits: Reported results showed that the classifier diagnosed cytomegalovirus status with high specificity and sensitivity. Earlier analysis yielded a pattern in which most TCR beta V segments were productive about 90% or about 30% of the time. Association of fewer than 20,000 TCR beta sequences with HLA alleles was found at 0.05 false discovery rate in a later analysis.

This TCR was sampled from a man younger than 40 in good health and CMV-seronegative. This chain uses TRBV28 with TRBJ1-1, with D possibly TRBD1 on 6 matching bases. Sequencing was performed on PBMCs. The CDR3 nucleotides read TGTGCCAGCAACCCTGAGACAGGCCCTTTTTTGAGCACTGAAGCTTTCTTT. Encoded protein: CASNPETGPFLSTEAFF.